The rows below give T cell receptor beta chains drawn from one sample of a study of T cell responses to AZD1222 COVID-19 vaccine. Profiled with immunoSEQ multiplex PCR; TCRdb holds only in-frame clones, not every one. This sample has roughly 150,000 clones, with 85% to 95% found just once. The sample here was peripheral blood, taken 28 days after the second AZD1222 dose. All receptors come from an adult who received the AZD1222 COVID-19 vaccine. CDR3s include the opening cysteine and the closing phenylalanine or tryptophan. A D gene is named only where the DNA matches it firmly. Expanded clones get a size class; other rows say once, few or many, or leave the size out.

J gene,clone size,V gene,D gene,CDR3 protein,CDR3 DNA
TRBJ1-5,once,TRBV19,NA,CASSRGDVYSNQPQHF,TGTGCCAGTAGTCGTGGGGACGTTTATAGCAATCAGCCCCAGCATTTT
TRBJ1-5,NA,TRBV19,NA,CASSIWTIPPQPQHF,TGTGCCAGTAGTATTTGGACAATTCCGCCTCAGCCCCAGCATTTT
TRBJ1-1,NA,TRBV7-6,NA,CASSLAPELNTEAFF,TGTGCCAGCAGCTTAGCCCCCGAACTGAACACTGAAGCTTTCTTT
TRBJ2-1,NA,TRBV27,TRBD2,CASSLVGTSTRNEQFF,TGTGCCAGCAGCCTCGTCGGGACTAGCACCAGGAATGAGCAGTTCTTC
TRBJ1-1,NA,TRBV19,NA,CASSILGGGSHTEAFF,TGTGCCAGTAGTATCCTCGGGGGCGGGAGTCACACTGAAGCTTTCTTT
TRBJ1-1,NA,TRBV18,NA,CASSKGTEAFF,TGTGCCAGCTCAAAGGGCACTGAAGCTTTCTTT
TRBJ2-7,NA,TRBV5-1,NA,CASSLGDIGDEQYF,TGCGCCAGCAGCTTGGGGGACATTGGGGACGAGCAGTACTTC
TRBJ2-3,NA,TRBV24-1,NA,CATRGGTDTQYF,TGTGCCACCAGGGGTGGCACAGATACGCAGTATTTT
TRBJ2-5,NA,TRBV2,NA,CASRLQETQYF,TGTGCCAGCCGGCTCCAAGAGACCCAGTACTTC
TRBJ2-7,NA,TRBV7-2,NA,CASSIGPSGEQYF,TGTGCCAGCAGCATAGGACCGAGCGGCGAGCAGTACTTC
TRBJ1-2,NA,TRBV18,NA,CASSPGGQSPTF,TGTGCCAGCTCACCGGGAGGACAGTCGCCCACCTTC
TRBJ2-1,NA,TRBV28,TRBD2,CASSLRDYSDNEQFF,TGTGCCAGCAGTCTTCGGGACTACTCGGACAATGAGCAGTTCTTC
TRBJ2-1,NA,TRBV5-1,TRBD1,CASSRDREGNEQFF,TGCGCCAGCAGCCGGGACAGGGAAGGCAATGAGCAGTTCTTC
TRBJ2-7,once,TRBV12-3/TRBV12-4,TRBD2,CASSFGLGYEQYF,TGTGCCAGCAGTTTCGGACTAGGTTACGAGCAGTACTTC
TRBJ1-1,NA,TRBV29-1,TRBD1,CSGTGNTEAFF,TGCAGTGGGACAGGGAACACTGAAGCTTTCTTT
TRBJ1-5,NA,TRBV19,NA,CASSIGVGTGQPQHF,TGTGCCAGTAGTATCGGGGTCGGGACGGGTCAGCCCCAGCATTTT
TRBJ1-1,NA,TRBV29-1,NA,CSVDTGKTEAFF,TGCAGCGTTGATACAGGGAAGACTGAAGCTTTCTTT
TRBJ1-5,NA,TRBV19,TRBD1,CASSLGTGSNQPQHF,TGTGCCAGTAGCCTAGGGACAGGGAGTAATCAGCCCCAGCATTTT
TRBJ1-1,NA,TRBV30,NA,CAWSRPATGKNTEAFF,TGTGCCTGGAGTCGCCCAGCGACGGGAAAAAACACTGAAGCTTTCTTT
TRBJ1-2,NA,TRBV3-1/TRBV3-2,NA,CASSQGTYGYTF,TGTGCCAGCAGCCAAGGAACCTATGGCTACACCTTC
TRBJ1-2,NA,TRBV27,TRBD1,CASRNKPGGLYGYTF,TGTGCCAGCAGAAACAAACCAGGGGGCCTCTATGGCTACACCTTC
TRBJ1-2,NA,TRBV5-5,NA,CASSREQGRIGYTF,TGTGCCAGCAGCAGGGAACAGGGTCGGATCGGCTACACCTTC
TRBJ1-5,NA,TRBV6-2/TRBV6-3,TRBD1,CASSHRDRYSNQPQHF,TGTGCCAGCAGTCACCGGGACAGATATAGCAATCAGCCCCAGCATTTT
TRBJ2-5,NA,TRBV25-1,NA,CASSEYKGKETQYF,TGTGCCAGCAGTGAATATAAAGGGAAAGAGACCCAGTACTTC
TRBJ2-3,NA,TRBV2,NA,CASSDWDTDTQYF,TGTGCCAGTTCGGACTGGGACACAGATACGCAGTATTTT
TRBJ2-3,once,TRBV27,NA,CASSLFSLDTQYF,TGTGCCAGCAGTCTTTTTAGCCTGGATACGCAGTATTTT
TRBJ1-2,NA,TRBV11-2,TRBD1,CASSADRGYGYTF,TGTGCCAGCAGCGCGGACAGGGGCTATGGCTACACCTTC
TRBJ1-2,NA,TRBV19,NA,CASSFGQSYGYTF,TGTGCCAGTAGTTTCGGACAGAGCTATGGCTACACCTTC
TRBJ2-7,NA,TRBV19,TRBD2,CASSMSGGRGEQYF,TGTGCCAGTAGTATGAGTGGCGGGAGGGGCGAGCAGTACTTC
TRBJ1-2,once,TRBV20-1,NA,CSARRGYGYTF,TGCAGTGCTCGCCGGGGTTATGGCTACACCTTC
TRBJ2-2,NA,TRBV28,NA,CASSFGGLRTGELFF,TGTGCCAGCAGCTTTGGGGGCTTACGTACCGGGGAGCTGTTTTTT
TRBJ2-1,NA,TRBV19,TRBD2,CASSILAGTVYEQFF,TGTGCCAGTAGTATTCTAGCGGGAACAGTCTATGAGCAGTTCTTC
TRBJ2-7,NA,TRBV27,NA,CASSLLPWDDPSYEQYF,TGTGCCAGCAGTTTATTACCATGGGACGACCCCTCCTACGAGCAGTACTTC
TRBJ2-3,NA,TRBV1,NA,CTSSQAFAGTSSTDTQYF,TGCACCAGCAGCCAAGCCTTCGCCGGGACATCTAGCACAGATACGCAGTATTTT
TRBJ1-1,NA,TRBV7-9,NA,CASSFYNQGNTEAFF,TGTGCCAGCAGCTTCTATAACCAGGGGAACACTGAAGCTTTCTTT
TRBJ1-6,NA,TRBV28,TRBD1,CASSSPAPTGFDSPLHF,TGTGCCAGCAGTTCCCCGGCCCCGACAGGGTTTGATTCACCCCTCCACTTT
TRBJ1-3,NA,TRBV20-1,NA,CSASTGTMRPGNTIYF,TGCAGTGCTAGTACCGGGACTATGAGGCCTGGAAACACCATATATTTT
TRBJ1-4,NA,TRBV4-3,TRBD1,CASSQGQQNEKLFF,TGCGCCAGCAGCCAGGGACAGCAGAATGAAAAACTGTTTTTT
TRBJ2-1,NA,TRBV7-7,NA,CASSSGLDNEQFF,TGTGCCAGCAGCTCCGGGCTCGACAATGAGCAGTTCTTC
TRBJ1-6,NA,TRBV5-4,TRBD1,CASSSDRGDSPLHF,TGTGCCAGCAGCTCGGACAGGGGTGATTCACCCCTCCACTTT
TRBJ2-3,NA,TRBV5-1,NA,CASSLDYFDTQYF,TGCGCCAGCAGCTTGGACTACTTCGATACGCAGTATTTT
TRBJ2-7,NA,TRBV20-1,NA,CSASTPYEQYF,TGCAGCGCGTCAACCCCCTACGAGCAGTACTTC
TRBJ2-1,NA,TRBV6-5,NA,CASSRGLAYNEQFF,TGTGCCAGCAGTCGTGGGCTAGCATACAATGAGCAGTTCTTC